Below, 25 T cell receptor beta chains from the same sample are listed, as sequenced in a study of Graves' ophthalmopathy and Graves' hyperthyroidism. TCR beta CDR3 regions were amplified from RNA transcripts. A first-round RT-PCR used HTBI primers, followed by a second-round multiplex PCR. TCRdb redid the calling of the multiplex PCR reads with MiXCR, one entry per CDR3 protein. The table lists over 500,000 distinct CDR3 sequences, over 20% of them singletons. Sequenced input: peripheral blood. The receptors here all came from a woman under 30 with stable Graves' hyperthyroidism. Some clones in this sample may be carry-over from other donors' samples.

This clonotype was counted only a few times. The chain recombines TRBV28 with TRBJ2-2, with 9 bases lining up with TRBD2. CDR3 size: 14 residues. The junction had 3 bases not matched to a gene; V was cut back by 6 bases and J by 4 bases. The germline CDR1 and CDR2 sequences are MDHEN and SYDVKM. CDR3: CASRRAGGTGELFF. The CDR3 DNA reads TGTGCCAGCAGACGAGCGGGGGGCACCGGGGAGCTGTTTTTT.

This clonotype was recorded many times. The gene calls are TRBV6-1 and TRBJ1-2; unclear D gene. V lost 2 bases and J lost 6, with 10 bases in between. Germline CDR1 MNHNS, CDR2 SASEGT. CDR3 length: 13 residues. The CDR3 nucleotides are TGTGCCAGCAGTGAATTGGATCTCGATGGCTACACCTTC. As protein: CASSELDLDGYTF.

Comments on this clonotype: A read error may be the cause here, since a much bigger clone is one base away. The chain uses TRBV12-3 or TRBV12-4 and TRBJ1-1, with D uncertain. Trimming took 4 bases from V and 6 from J, leaving 12 bases between them. The CDR3 has 13 residues. The CDR3, as DNA: TGTGCCAGCAGTTATGGCGGGTGGTCTGAAGCTTTCTTT. As protein: CASSYGGWSEAFF.

This clonotype was recorded at least ten times. Just one base apart from a much larger clone, this may be a read error. The CDR3 protein is CASAPVQRTYEQYF. The CDR3 bases are TGTGCCAGCGCTCCGGTTCAGCGAACCTACGAGCAGTACTTC. The V call is TRBV6-2 or TRBV6-3, the J call TRBJ2-7; D gene ambiguous. The CDR3 consists of 14 residues. Germline loops: CDR1 MNHEY, CDR2 SVGEGT. Trimming left V 8 bases short and J 2 bases short, with 16 bases between.

This clonotype was observed many times. The gene calls are TRBV19 and TRBJ1-5, with D tentatively TRBD1 (6 bases). Trimming removed 7 bases at V and 2 bases at J, with 18 bases between. Germline CDR1 reads LNHDA; CDR2 reads SQIVND (reference sequence). The CDR3 covers 16 residues. CDR3 in DNA: TGTGCCAGTACCCTAGGAGGGGGGGGAGGCAATCAGCCCCAGCATTTT. This sequence encodes CASTLGGGGGNQPQHF. The complete variable domain, with remaining parts taken from reference TRBV19 and TRBJ1-5, reads DGGITQSPKYLFRKEGQNVTLSCEQNLNHDAMYWYRQDPGQGLRLIYYSQIVNDFQKGDIAEGYSVSREKKESFPLTVTSAQKNPTAFYLCASTLGGGGGNQPQHFGDGTRLSIL.

This rearrangement joins TRBV5-1 to TRBJ2-7, with 8 bases that match TRBD1. V dropped 3 bases and J dropped 5; count of bases not matched to a gene: 10. The CDR3 contains 15 residues. Germline CDR1 is SGHRS and CDR2 is YFSETQ. CDR3 bases: TGCGCCAGCAGCTCATTGGACAGGGCCGGGGACGAGCAGTACTTC. Protein: CASSSLDRAGDEQYF.

There are many counts of this clonotype. The V and J genes are TRBV5-1 and TRBJ2-6; 9 bases map to TRBD1. CDR1 is SGHRS, CDR2 YFSETQ, per germline. Unmatched junction bases numbered 9, after V lost 4 bases and J lost 4 bases. The CDR3 contains 17 residues. The CDR3 sequence is CASSVQGAGSGANVLTF. Written as DNA, the CDR3 is TGCGCCAGCAGCGTACAGGGGGCGGGCTCCGGGGCCAACGTCCTGACTTTC. The variable domain in full, with the rest retrieved from reference TRBV5-1 and TRBJ2-6, is KAGVTQTPRYLIKTRGQQVTLSCSPISGHRSVSWYQQTPGQGLQFLFEYFSETQRNKGNFPGRFSGRQFSNSRSEMNVSTLELGDSALYLCASSVQGAGSGANVLTFGAGSRLTVL.

The chain combines TRBV2 with TRBJ2-6; possibly TRBD1 for D (5 bases). This CDR3 spans 19 amino acids. In germline, CDR1 is SNHLY, CDR2 FYNNEI. Trimming cost V 3 bases and J 0 bases, with 18 bases left between them. This chain's CDR3 is CASSDWGRARASGANVLTF. CDR3 in DNA: TGTGCCAGCAGTGACTGGGGCAGGGCCAGAGCCTCTGGGGCCAACGTCCTGACTTTC. The full variable domain, its missing parts supplied by reference TRBV2 and TRBJ2-6, is EPEVTQTPSHQVTQMGQEVILRCVPISNHLYFYWYRQILGQKVEFLVSFYNNEISEKSEIFDDQFSVERPDGSNFTLKIRSTKLEDSAMYFCASSDWGRARASGANVLTFGAGSRLTVL.

This clonotype was seen many times. The chain couples TRBV5-1 to TRBJ2-7; TRBD1 matches 7 bases. Germline V gene data show CDR1 as SGHRS and CDR2 as YFSETQ. Losses at the gene ends were 9 bases for V and 7 bases for J; bases not matched to a gene: 10. This CDR3 spans 12 amino acids. For the CDR3, the DNA is TGCGCCATAACCAGGGGGAAAGGGGAGCAGTACTTC. Amino acid sequence: CAITRGKGEQYF.

This clonotype was found a few times. The chain links TRBV11-2 to TRBJ2-7; possible D gene TRBD2, 5 bases. There are 15 residues in the CDR3. Trimming removed 0 bases at V and 2 bases at J, with 11 bases between. Germline V CDR1 and CDR2: SGHAT, FQNNGV. The CDR3 nucleotides are TGTGCCAGCAGCTTAGATTCTAGCCGTGCCTACGAGCAGTACTTC. Its protein product is CASSLDSSRAYEQYF.

This clonotype was detected many times. This chain joins TRBV20-1 and TRBJ1-2, with TRBD1 as a possible D gene (5 bases). Germline V lookup: CDR1 DFQATT, CDR2 SNEGSKA (reference sequence). The CDR3 length is 12 residues. The V gene lost 7 bases and the J gene lost 2 bases, with 11 bases spanning the gap. This chain's CDR3 is CSGVWGNYGYTF. Here the CDR3 DNA reads TGCAGTGGGGTCTGGGGGAACTATGGCTACACCTTC.

This clonotype was recorded many times. The rearrangement links TRBV6-5 to TRBJ1-5; TRBD1 might be the D (6 bases). The V gene lost 4 bases and the J gene lost 2 bases, with 12 bases spanning the gap. Germline V gives CDR1 MNHEY, CDR2 SVGAGI. The CDR3 has 15 amino acids. The CDR3 loop reads CASSFPGDGNQPQHF. CDR3 DNA: TGTGCCAGCAGTTTCCCAGGGGACGGCAATCAGCCCCAGCATTTT.

Points on this clonotype: A much larger clone lies one base from this, so it may be a read error. This chain uses TRBV4-3 with TRBJ1-2; D is unresolved. The CDR3 extends over 15 amino acids. CDR1 is LGHNA and CDR2 is YSLEER in the germline V gene. CDR3 DNA: TGCGCCTGCAGCCCGACTGACGGGTTCCTCTATGGCTACACCTTC. Residues: CACSPTDGFLYGYTF.

This clonotype was seen at least ten times. V is TRBV10-3 and J is TRBJ1-1; 9 bases are a match to TRBD1. Germline loops: CDR1 ENHRY, CDR2 SYGVKD. The CDR3 has 17 amino acids. Losses at the gene ends were 2 bases for V and 0 bases for J; bases not matched to a gene: 7. The CDR3 nucleotides read TGTGCCATCAGTGAGATATGGACAGGGGAAATGAACACTGAAGCTTTCTTT. Translating gives CAISEIWTGEMNTEAFF.

The chain joins TRBV6-1 to TRBJ1-1, with TRBD1 identical over 8 bases. This CDR3 spans 13 amino acids. The V and J ends lost 7 bases and 4 bases, in that order; junction bases with no gene match: 5. Germline V gene lookup returns CDR1 MNHNS and CDR2 SASEGT. The CDR3 bases are TGTGCCAGCACCCTACAGGGGGGCACTGAAGCTTTCTTT. Encoded protein: CASTLQGGTEAFF.

CDR3 bases: TGCAGTGCTAACAGGGGGAACTACGAGCAGTACTTC. The encoded protein is CSANRGNYEQYF. The chain links TRBV20-1 to TRBJ2-7; 8 nucleotides agree with TRBD1. The CDR3 sequence is 12 residues long. Germline lookup yields CDR1 DFQATT and CDR2 SNEGSKA (reference sequence). V was clipped by 4 bases and J by 3 bases; unmatched bases: 2.

This clonotype was seen ten or more times. The V call is TRBV30, the J call TRBJ1-2; the match to TRBD1 covers 9 bases. V lost 3 bases to trimming and J lost 2 bases; unmatched junction nucleotides: 7. The CDR3 length is 15 residues. The germline gives CDR1 GTSNPN, CDR2 SVGIG (reference sequence). CDR3 loop: CAWRGETGGNYGYTF. The CDR3 DNA follows: TGTGCCTGGAGGGGGGAGACAGGGGGAAACTATGGCTACACCTTC.

V gene TRBV7-8 combines with J gene TRBJ2-2; TRBD2 is a possible D gene (6 bases). The V gene lost 10 bases and the J gene lost 5 bases, with 17 bases spanning the gap. The CDR3 is 14 residues long. CDR1 is SGHVS, CDR2 FQNEAQ, per germline. For the CDR3, the DNA is TGTGCCAACCAGAGGGACTCGGGGACCGGGGAGCTGTTTTTT. It yields the protein CANQRDSGTGELFF. Variable domain in full (rest from reference TRBV7-8 and TRBJ2-2): GAGVSQSPRYKVAKRGQDVALRCDPISGHVSLFWYQQALGQGPEFLTYFQNEAQLDKSGLPSDRFFAERPEGSVSTLKIQRTQQEDSAVYLCANQRDSGTGELFFGEGSRLTVL.

This clonotype was observed many times. The CDR3 loop is CASSVGGQGSYEQYF. For the CDR3, the DNA is TGTGCCAGCAGCGTTGGGGGACAGGGAAGCTACGAGCAGTACTTC. The chain has TRBV9 and TRBJ2-7, with 9 bases that match TRBD1. This CDR3 spans 15 amino acids. V lost 2 bases to trimming and J lost 3 bases; unmatched junction nucleotides: 6. Per the germline V gene, CDR1 is SGDLS and CDR2 is YYNGEE.

This rearrangement joins TRBV9 to TRBJ2-5; D gene ambiguous. The CDR3 loop spans 14 amino acids. Deletions cut 1 base from V and 2 bases from J, with 9 bases between. Per germline, CDR1 SGDLS and CDR2 YYNGEE. CDR3 sequence reads: CASSVSELQETQYF. In DNA, the CDR3 is TGTGCCAGCAGCGTATCTGAACTTCAAGAGACCCAGTACTTC.

This clonotype turned up a few times. V usage is TRBV12-3 or TRBV12-4 and J usage is TRBJ2-7, with D possibly TRBD2 on 5 matching bases. The CDR3 has 12 amino acids. V lost 3 bases and J 7 bases, leaving 10 bases between the germline ends. CDR3 region: CASSFGVQEQYF. DNA for the CDR3: TGTGCCAGCAGTTTCGGGGTACAGGAGCAGTACTTC.

This clonotype was seen many times. The chain combines TRBV18 with TRBJ1-1; maybe TRBD1 (6 bases). The CDR3 has 13 residues. V was pared by 8 bases and J by 1 base, with 11 bases between. Germline CDR1 and CDR2: KGHSH and LQKENI. CDR3 loop: CASSPGQNTEAFF. CDR3 sequence (DNA): TGTGCCAGCAGTCCGGGACAGAACACTGAAGCTTTCTTT. The full variable domain, with the rest looked up from reference TRBV18 and TRBJ1-1, is NAGVMQNPRHLVRRRGQEARLRCSPMKGHSHVYWYRQLPEEGLKFMVYLQKENIIDESGMPKERFSAEFPKEGPSILRIQQVVRGDSAAYFCASSPGQNTEAFFGQGTRLTVV.

This clonotype was observed many times. The chain is built from TRBV11-2 and TRBJ2-7; D perhaps matches TRBD1 (5 bases). The ends were cut back, 5 bases at V and 3 bases at J, with 11 bases in the middle. The CDR3 totals 13 residues. Germline loops: CDR1 SGHAT, CDR2 FQNNGV. CDR3: CASSPQRGYEQYF. CDR3 nucleotides: TGTGCCAGCAGCCCCCAAAGGGGCTACGAGCAGTACTTC.

This clonotype was counted ten times or more. This rearrangement joins TRBV10-3 to TRBJ2-7; TRBD1 is a possible D gene (5 bases). The CDR3 is made up of 15 amino acids. The germline gives CDR1 ENHRY, CDR2 SYGVKD. The V gene lost 0 bases and the J gene lost 4 bases, with 13 bases spanning the gap. CDR3 region: CAISESGDSLYEQYF. DNA for the CDR3: TGTGCCATCAGTGAGTCCGGTGACAGCCTTTACGAGCAGTACTTC.

This clonotype was recorded many times. This chain connects TRBV5-1 to TRBJ1-4; perhaps TRBD1 as D (6 bases). The V gene's germline CDR1 is SGHRS and CDR2 YFSETQ. V was clipped by 0 bases and J by 10 bases, with 19 bases between them. The CDR3 totals 16 residues. CDR3 nucleotides: TGCGCCAGCAGCTTGGACGGCGGCAGGGGATCTGGAAAACTGTTTTTT. Translating it yields CASSLDGGRGSGKLFF.